This entry is about one T cell receptor (beta chain). Assay used: immunoSEQ multiplex PCR; TCRdb lists only in-frame clones, some missing. The sample gives nearly 110,000 clones, roughly 92% of which show up once; roughly 0.82% is in the top ten. The sample belongs to a study of T cell changes during pregnancy in multiple sclerosis. This CDR3 spans 15 amino acids. Between the trimmed V and J ends, which lost 4 bases and 6 bases, there was a span of 16 bases. In germline, CDR1 is SGHRS, CDR2 YFSETQ. The sequenced sample was peripheral blood, obtained in the third trimester of pregnancy. This sequence originates from a female donor in good health, enrolled as a control in a pregnancy study. This chain joins TRBV5-1 and TRBJ2-2, with D perhaps matching TRBD2 (6 bases). In DNA, the CDR3 is TGCGCCAGCAGCCCTATGGCGGGGTTGGCCGGGGAGCTGTTTTTT. It yields the protein CASSPMAGLAGELFF.